The present TCR beta chain was sequenced within a study of CD8 T cells in Susac syndrome. TCR beta was sequenced from blood CD8+ and CD4+ T cells. The V and J ends lost 5 bases and 5 bases respectively, with 10 bases between them. Germline assignment: CDR1 MNHEY and CDR2 SMNVEV (reference sequence). The CDR3 is made up of 12 amino acids. RNA, at about 0.45 to 1 ug, was reverse transcribed with random hexamers. The amplification used immunoSEQ multiplex PCR on TCR beta CDR3; it spanned 54 Vbeta and 13 Jbeta. TCRdb independently ran MiXCR on the immunoSEQ multiplex PCR reads; one entry per CDR3 protein. The data hold approximately 53,000 distinct CDR3 sequences, with 93% observed a single time.

This TCR derives from a human donor with multiple sclerosis. This sequence joins TRBV27 and TRBJ2-7; D is ambiguous. Specimen: CD8+ T cells from PBMCs. The CDR3 nucleotides read TGTGCCAGCAGTCCTGGGCCCCACGAGCAGTACTTC. Amino acids: CASSPGPHEQYF.